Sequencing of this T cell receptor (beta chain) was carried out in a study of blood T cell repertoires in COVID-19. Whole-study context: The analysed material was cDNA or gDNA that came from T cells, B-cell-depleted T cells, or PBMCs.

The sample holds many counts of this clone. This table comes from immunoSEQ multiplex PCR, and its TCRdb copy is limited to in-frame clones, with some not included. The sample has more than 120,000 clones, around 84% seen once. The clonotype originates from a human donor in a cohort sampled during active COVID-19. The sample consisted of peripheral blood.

The CDR3 DNA follows: TGTGCCAGTAGTCCCCGCGGTAGCGGCCAAGAGACCCAGTACTTC. Amino acids: CASSPRGSGQETQYF. The J gene is TRBJ2-5, the V gene TRBV19, with D perhaps TRBD2 (6 bases). The CDR3 extends over 15 amino acids. Germline CDR1 LNHDA, CDR2 SQIVND (reference sequence). V was pared by 5 bases and J by 1 base, with 14 bases between.